This is a list of T cell receptor beta chains from one sample in a study of shared clonotypes between healthy human individuals. Assay: immunoSEQ multiplex PCR; the TCRdb copy retains only in-frame clones and omits some. This table has hundreds of thousands of clones, around 87% appearing once. Source material: memory CD8+ T cells sorted from blood. The source of these receptors is a young man in good health. Both conserved end residues are part of each CDR3. A D gene is named only where the DNA matches it firmly. Size tells how often a clone was seen (once, few, many) or the class of an expanded clone, and some rows leave it out.

j_gene | d_gene | abundance | v_gene | CDR3nt | CDR3aa
TRBJ2-1 | TRBD2 | NA | TRBV4-3 | TGCGCCAGCAGCTCCCGGACTAGTTTCTACAATGAGCAGTTCTTC | CASSSRTSFYNEQFF
TRBJ2-5 | TRBD2 | NA | TRBV27 | TGTGCCAGCAGCACATCTAGCGGAGGGTGGACCCAGTACTTC | CASSTSSGGWTQYF
TRBJ2-7 | TRBD1 | NA | TRBV19 | TGTGCCAGTAGTCCCCCGAACCGGGACAGGGGGAACTACGAGCAGTACTTC | CASSPPNRDRGNYEQYF
TRBJ1-1 | NA | medium-sized | TRBV9 | TGTGCCAGCAGCTCTCACGACACTGAAGCTTTCTTT | CASSSHDTEAFF
TRBJ2-1 | NA | NA | TRBV29-1 | TGCAGCGTTGTTGGAGGGGCGAGTTGGAGCAATGAGCAGTTCTTC | CSVVGGASWSNEQFF
TRBJ2-7 | NA | NA | TRBV5-6 | TGTGCCAGCAGCTTTACCCTTTGGGACTACGAGCAGTACTTC | CASSFTLWDYEQYF
TRBJ1-2 | TRBD1 | NA | TRBV5-6 | TGTGCCAGCAGCATCACCCCAACAGGGGGTGGCTACACCTTC | CASSITPTGGGYTF
TRBJ2-7 | NA | NA | TRBV4-1 | TGCGCCAGCAGCCCCGTGGTTGCCTACGAGCAGTACTTC | CASSPVVAYEQYF
TRBJ2-7 | NA | NA | TRBV2 | TGTGCCAGCAGTGAACCCAACCGACCGTCGTACGAGCAGTACTTC | CASSEPNRPSYEQYF
TRBJ2-7 | NA | NA | TRBV2 | TGTGCCAGCAGTGAAGCCAAGCGGGTCCCCTCCTACGAGCAGTACTTC | CASSEAKRVPSYEQYF
TRBJ2-2 | TRBD2 | NA | TRBV7-9 | TGTGCCAGCAGGCTCGCCGCGGGGGGCCCCGGGGAGCTGTTTTTT | CASRLAAGGPGELFF
TRBJ1-6 | NA | NA | TRBV10-3 | TGTGCCATCAGGTCCGGGACCACATTTTATAATTCACCCCTCCACTTT | CAIRSGTTFYNSPLHF
TRBJ1-2 | NA | NA | TRBV25-1 | TGTGCCAGCAGCGTATCAGAAAACTATGGCTACACCTTC | CASSVSENYGYTF
TRBJ2-7 | NA | NA | TRBV28 | TGTGCCAGCTCGACGGGGTACGAGCAGTACTTC | CASSTGYEQYF
TRBJ2-7 | TRBD2 | NA | TRBV4-3 | TGCGCCAGCAGCCAAGAGGCGGCTAGCGGAGCTTACGAGCAGTACTTC | CASSQEAASGAYEQYF
TRBJ1-2 | NA | NA | TRBV7-3 | TGTGCCAGCAGCTCCCCTGGACAGACGGGCTACACCTTC | CASSSPGQTGYTF
TRBJ2-1 | NA | once | TRBV6-1 | TGTGCCAGCATCGCCCGGGACTTTCACAATGAGCAGTTCTTC | CASIARDFHNEQFF
TRBJ2-5 | TRBD2 | NA | TRBV5-4 | TGTGCCAGCAGCTTAAATCCAGCGGGGATCGGAGAGACCCAGTACTTC | CASSLNPAGIGETQYF
TRBJ1-2 | NA | NA | TRBV20-1 | TGCAGTGCCGGTACAGGCTACACCTTC | CSAGTGYTF
TRBJ2-1 | NA | NA | TRBV29-1 | TGCAGCGTTGTAGGCAATGAGCAGTTCTTC | CSVVGNEQFF
TRBJ2-7 | NA | NA | TRBV6-5 | TGTGCCAGCAGTTACTCCGGGACCAACGTAAAAGAGCAGTACTTC | CASSYSGTNVKEQYF
TRBJ2-5 | TRBD1 | few | TRBV30 | TGTGCCTGGACACGGGACAGGTTAGAGACCCAGTACTTC | CAWTRDRLETQYF
TRBJ1-5 | TRBD1 | NA | TRBV27 | TGTGCCAGCAGGACCGGGACAGATACTAGCAATCAGCCCCAGCATTTT | CASRTGTDTSNQPQHF
TRBJ1-4 | NA | NA | TRBV15 | TGTGCCACCGGTGATTCCCGTAATGAAAAACTGTTTTTT | CATGDSRNEKLFF
TRBJ1-5 | NA | NA | TRBV27 | TGTGCCAGCAGTTTCGGGTCCATGGGTCAGCCCCAGCATTTT | CASSFGSMGQPQHF
TRBJ2-3 | NA | NA | TRBV4-1 | TGCGCCAGCAGCCAAGTTGGGGGGGCGGATACGCAGTATTTT | CASSQVGGADTQYF
TRBJ2-7 | TRBD2 | NA | TRBV27 | TGTGCCAGCAGACTGGGCGGGAGCTCCTACGAGCAGTACTTC | CASRLGGSSYEQYF
TRBJ2-3 | NA | NA | TRBV5-4 | TGTGCCAGCAGCTTGGGGGAGCTTTTTAGCACAGATACGCAGTATTTT | CASSLGELFSTDTQYF
TRBJ2-7 | TRBD2 | once | TRBV27 | TGTGCCAGCAGCCAAGGACTAGCGGGGACCTACGAGCAGTACTTC | CASSQGLAGTYEQYF
TRBJ1-1 | NA | NA | TRBV11-2 | TGTGCCAGCAGCTTAGGCCCGGGACAAATGAACACTGAAGCTTTCTTT | CASSLGPGQMNTEAFF
TRBJ2-1 | TRBD2 | NA | TRBV6-5 | TGTGCCAGCCAGTCTGTGGCGGGGGCCTACAATGAGCAGTTCTTC | CASQSVAGAYNEQFF
TRBJ2-2 | TRBD2 | NA | TRBV2 | TGTGCCAGCTTTACCATGATTAGCGGGAGGGCCCCCCTTCGGGAGCTGTTTTTT | CASFTMISGRAPLRELFF
TRBJ2-7 | NA | NA | TRBV30 | TGTGCCTTGGACTACCGCTACGAGCAGTACTTC | CALDYRYEQYF
TRBJ2-2 | TRBD2 | NA | TRBV7-9 | TGTGCCAGCAGCTCCACTAGCGGATTCACCGGGGAGCTGTTTTTT | CASSSTSGFTGELFF
TRBJ2-7 | TRBD2 | NA | TRBV6-5 | TGTGCCAGCAGTTCTGGCGGGAGCTCCGAGGAAGAGCAGTACTTC | CASSSGGSSEEEQYF
TRBJ1-1 | NA | NA | TRBV7-9 | TGTGCCAGCAGCTCAGAACAGGGTTGGAACACTGAAGCTTTCTTT | CASSSEQGWNTEAFF
TRBJ1-5 | NA | NA | TRBV5-6 | TGTGCCAGCAGCTTGGGGGGGATGCAGCCCCAGCATTTT | CASSLGGMQPQHF
TRBJ2-1 | NA | NA | TRBV5-8 | TGTGCCAGCAGCCGTCTGGAGGCTCCCGCCTACAATGAGCAGTTCTTC | CASSRLEAPAYNEQFF
TRBJ2-7 | NA | NA | TRBV13 | TGTGCCAGCAGCTTAGGCCCCTGGGAACGGGGCTCCTACGAGCAGTACTTC | CASSLGPWERGSYEQYF
TRBJ2-7 | NA | NA | TRBV7-9 | TGTGCCAGCAGCTACGGAGGGGCTTACCCCTACGAGCAGTACTTC | CASSYGGAYPYEQYF
TRBJ2-7 | NA | once | TRBV30 | TGTGCCTGGAGTGTACTCCGCCAGTACTACGAGCAGTACTTC | CAWSVLRQYYEQYF
TRBJ1-2 | NA | NA | TRBV27 | TGTGCCAGCAGTTCGACAGCCTCGTATGGCTACACCTTC | CASSSTASYGYTF
TRBJ2-7 | NA | NA | TRBV7-9 | TGTGCCAGCAGCTTATTACCCGTCCAGGGATCCTACGAGCAGTACTTC | CASSLLPVQGSYEQYF
TRBJ2-1 | NA | NA | TRBV13 | TGTGCCAGCGGCCAACCAGAGGACAATGAGCAGTTCTTC | CASGQPEDNEQFF
TRBJ1-1 | NA | NA | TRBV6-6 | TGTGCCAGCAGACTCGGGGGCACCACTGAAGCTTTCTTT | CASRLGGTTEAFF
TRBJ1-2 | TRBD1 | NA | TRBV4-3 | TGCGCCAGCAGCCAAGGAACAGGGGGGTTCGGTGGCTACACCTTC | CASSQGTGGFGGYTF
TRBJ1-4 | TRBD1 | NA | TRBV7-9 | TGTGCCAGCAGCTTAGCCGAGGACAGGGAAGAAAAACTGTTTTTT | CASSLAEDREEKLFF
TRBJ2-7 | TRBD1 | NA | TRBV6-6 | TGTGCCAGCAGTTATTTCGGACAGGGTAGCCACGAGCAGTACTTC | CASSYFGQGSHEQYF
TRBJ2-7 | NA | NA | TRBV7-9 | TGTGCCAGCAGCCTAACCACCTCCTACGAGCAGTACTTC | CASSLTTSYEQYF
TRBJ2-7 | NA | NA | TRBV10-3 | TGTGCCATAAGTGCTAGGGCTAGTTTCACTCCTCCCGGATACGAGCAGTACTTC | CAISARASFTPPGYEQYF
TRBJ1-6 | NA | NA | TRBV6-5 | TGTGCCAGTGGTGATAATTCACCCCTCCACTTT | CASGDNSPLHF
TRBJ1-4 | NA | NA | TRBV27 | TGTGCCAGCAGTTTAGGCAGGGGCAGAAATGAAAAACTGTTTTTT | CASSLGRGRNEKLFF
TRBJ2-1 | NA | many | TRBV15 | TGTGCCACCAGCAGAGATACAGCGAGCTCCTACAATGAGCAGTTCTTC | CATSRDTASSYNEQFF
TRBJ2-7 | TRBD1 | NA | TRBV5-4 | TGTGCCAGCAGCTGGGGGACAGGCTCCTACGAGCAGTACTTC | CASSWGTGSYEQYF
TRBJ1-6 | NA | NA | TRBV28 | TGTGCCAGCAGTTTATGGGTCGAGGGGAATTCACCCCTCCACTTT | CASSLWVEGNSPLHF